This TCR beta chain originates from a study of shared clonotypes between healthy human individuals. Naivety among CD8 cells was defined by CD45RO negativity and positive CCR7 selection, thereby excluding terminally differentiated effector memory CD45RA+ cells. Original methodology: Filtering differed because ImmunoSEQ produced junction-only sequences that carried no quality scores. Sequencing was performed with immunoSEQ multiplex PCR; in TCRdb, only in-frame clones are kept and a portion is missing. V, J and clone size reflect that table, while D and trimming were determined from the DNA. The table lists 2 million or so clones, about 95% of them singletons. V shed 10 bases, J shed 8 bases, and the junction held 15 bases outside the gene matches. Germline V gene data show CDR1 as SGHNT and CDR2 as YYREEE (reference sequence). The CDR3 runs 14 residues.

Sequencing was carried out using naive CD8+ T cells sorted from blood. The rearrangement uses TRBV5-4 and TRBJ2-1, with 7 bases lining up with TRBD2. This receptor was taken from a man between 18 and 29 years old in good health. As DNA, the CDR3 is TGTGCCGGAGCGGGGAACAGCAATGTCGATGAGCAGTTCTTC. Protein product: CAGAGNSNVDEQFF. Full variable domain (missing parts from reference TRBV5-4 and TRBJ2-1): ETGVTQSPTHLIKTRGQQVTLRCSSQSGHNTVSWYQQALGQGPQFIFQYYREEENGRGNFPPRFSGLQFPNYSSELNVNALELDDSALYLCAGAGNSNVDEQFFGPGTRLTVL.